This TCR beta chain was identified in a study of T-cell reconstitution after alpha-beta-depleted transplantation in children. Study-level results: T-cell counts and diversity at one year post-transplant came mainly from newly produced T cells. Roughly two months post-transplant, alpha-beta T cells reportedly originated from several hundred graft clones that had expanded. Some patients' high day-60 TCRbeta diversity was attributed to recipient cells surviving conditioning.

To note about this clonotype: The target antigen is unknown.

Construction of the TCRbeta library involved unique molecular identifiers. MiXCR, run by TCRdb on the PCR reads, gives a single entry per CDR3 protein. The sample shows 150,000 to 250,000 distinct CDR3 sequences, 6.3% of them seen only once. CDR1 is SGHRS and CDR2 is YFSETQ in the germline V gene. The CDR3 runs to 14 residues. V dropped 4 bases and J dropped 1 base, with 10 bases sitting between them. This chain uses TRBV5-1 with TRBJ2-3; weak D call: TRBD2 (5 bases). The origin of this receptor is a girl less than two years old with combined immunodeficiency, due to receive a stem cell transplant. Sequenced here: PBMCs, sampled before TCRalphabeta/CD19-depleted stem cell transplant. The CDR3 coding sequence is TGCGCCAGCAGCCCTGCCGGGGGCACAGATACGCAGTATTTT. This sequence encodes CASSPAGGTDTQYF.